This T cell receptor (beta chain) comes out of a study of response to subunit inactivated influenza vaccine (dated by TCRdb to 2016 to 2019). About the investigation overall: The study used deep quantitative T cell receptor repertoire profiling to track responses to a trivalent subunit inactivated influenza vaccine.

The method was RT-PCR. Sequencer: Illumina HiSeq 2500. TCRdb ran its own pipeline on the public reads, namely fastp trimming at Q25 and MiXCR clone calling, and kept in-frame beta chains. All rows with the same CDR3 protein become a single entry with the most common DNA and genes. Across this sample there are about 180,000 distinct CDR3 sequences, with about 9% seen only once. The leading ten clones occupy about a tenth of the sample. Broad study findings and their caveats: The authors proposed that each seasonal influenza vaccination may bring in only a limited number of new T cells.

On this clonotype: What antigen it recognizes has not been identified. Base qualities are not provided; no much larger clone lies one nucleotide away.

This clonotype was sampled from a man aged 45 to 65 who received an inactivated influenza vaccine. Donor details come from another sample of the same person, matched by shared clones. The source material was non-naive T cells sorted from PBMCs, sampled on the day of vaccination. What the cell subset or site label conveys for this sample: memory T cell fraction.

The CDR3 corresponds to CSGSGTSGRAKGTDTQYF. Here is the DNA: TGCAGTGGGAGTGGGACTAGCGGGAGGGCGAAAGGCACAGATACGCAGTATTTT. The rearranged chain carries TRBV20-1 and TRBJ2-3; TRBD2 fits 16 bases in the junction. CDR1 and CDR2 are drawn from the germline V gene (reference sequence): DFQATT, SNEGSKA. Relative to germline, V is missing 7 bases and J is missing 1 base, with 11 bases of the junction outside any gene match. Its CDR3 holds 18 amino acids, cysteine through phenylalanine. Just the 54-base CDR3 DNA is kept, in frame starting at base 1.